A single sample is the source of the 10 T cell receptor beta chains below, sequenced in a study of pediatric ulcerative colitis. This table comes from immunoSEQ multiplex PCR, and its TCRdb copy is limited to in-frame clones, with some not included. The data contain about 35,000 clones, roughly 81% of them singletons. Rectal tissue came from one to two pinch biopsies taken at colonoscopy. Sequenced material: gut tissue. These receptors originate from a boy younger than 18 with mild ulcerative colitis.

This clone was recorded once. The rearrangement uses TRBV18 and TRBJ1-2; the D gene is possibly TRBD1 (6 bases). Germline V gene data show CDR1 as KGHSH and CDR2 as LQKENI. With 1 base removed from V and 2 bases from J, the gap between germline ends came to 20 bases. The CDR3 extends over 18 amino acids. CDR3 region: CASSPLDFAGALNYGYTF. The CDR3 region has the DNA TGTGCCAGCTCACCACTAGATTTTGCAGGGGCCCTCAACTATGGCTACACCTTC.

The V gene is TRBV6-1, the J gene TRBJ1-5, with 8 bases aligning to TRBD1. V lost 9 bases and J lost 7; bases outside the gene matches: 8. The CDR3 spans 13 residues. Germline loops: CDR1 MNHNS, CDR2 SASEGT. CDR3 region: CASNPGGRQPQHF. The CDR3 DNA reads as TGTGCCAGTAACCCAGGGGGCAGACAGCCCCAGCATTTT.

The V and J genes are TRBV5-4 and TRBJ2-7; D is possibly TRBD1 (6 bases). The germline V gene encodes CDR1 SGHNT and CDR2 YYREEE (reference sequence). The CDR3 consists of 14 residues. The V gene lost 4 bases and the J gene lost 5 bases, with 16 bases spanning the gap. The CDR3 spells CASSLGQEANEQYF. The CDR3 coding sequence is TGTGCCAGCAGCCTGGGACAAGAGGCCAACGAGCAGTACTTC.

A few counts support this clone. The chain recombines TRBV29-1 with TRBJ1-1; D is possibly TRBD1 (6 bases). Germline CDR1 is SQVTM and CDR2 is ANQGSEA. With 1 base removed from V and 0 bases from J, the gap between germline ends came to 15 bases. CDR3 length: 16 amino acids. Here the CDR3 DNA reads TGCAGCGTTGAAGGGCTCCCGGGACAAATGAACACTGAAGCTTTCTTT. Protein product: CSVEGLPGQMNTEAFF.

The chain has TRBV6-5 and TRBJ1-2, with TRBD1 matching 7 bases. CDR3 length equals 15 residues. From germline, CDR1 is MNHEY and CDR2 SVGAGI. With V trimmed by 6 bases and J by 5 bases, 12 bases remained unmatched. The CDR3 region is CASRPIEDREYGYTF. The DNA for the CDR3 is TGTGCCAGCAGACCCATTGAAGACAGGGAGTATGGCTACACCTTC.

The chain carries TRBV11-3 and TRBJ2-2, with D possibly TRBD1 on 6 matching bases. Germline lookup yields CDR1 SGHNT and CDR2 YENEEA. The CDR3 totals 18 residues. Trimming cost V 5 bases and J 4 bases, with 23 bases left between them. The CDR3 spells CASSVALMGHQSTGELFF. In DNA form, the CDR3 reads TGTGCCAGCAGCGTAGCCTTGATGGGACACCAGAGCACCGGGGAGCTGTTTTTT.

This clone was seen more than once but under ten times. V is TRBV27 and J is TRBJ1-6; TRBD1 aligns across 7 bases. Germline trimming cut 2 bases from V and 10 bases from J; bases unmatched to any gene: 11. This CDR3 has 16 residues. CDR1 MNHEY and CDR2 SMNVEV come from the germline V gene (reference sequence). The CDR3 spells CASSLLTGARRSPLHF. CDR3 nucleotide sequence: TGTGCCAGCAGTTTACTAACAGGGGCTCGAAGGTCACCCCTCCACTTT.

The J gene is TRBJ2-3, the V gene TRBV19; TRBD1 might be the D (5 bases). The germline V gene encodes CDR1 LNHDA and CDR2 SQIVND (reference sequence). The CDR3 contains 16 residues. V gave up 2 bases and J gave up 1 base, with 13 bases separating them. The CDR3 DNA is TGTGCCAGTAGTATAAACGGCAGGGCCGGCACAGATACGCAGTATTTT. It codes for CASSINGRAGTDTQYF.

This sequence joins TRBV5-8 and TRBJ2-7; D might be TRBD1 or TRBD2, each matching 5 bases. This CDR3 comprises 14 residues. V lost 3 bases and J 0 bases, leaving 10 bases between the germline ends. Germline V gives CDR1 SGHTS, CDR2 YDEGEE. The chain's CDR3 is CASSSGTHSYEQYF. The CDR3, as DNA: TGTGCCAGCAGCTCGGGGACGCACTCCTACGAGCAGTACTTC.

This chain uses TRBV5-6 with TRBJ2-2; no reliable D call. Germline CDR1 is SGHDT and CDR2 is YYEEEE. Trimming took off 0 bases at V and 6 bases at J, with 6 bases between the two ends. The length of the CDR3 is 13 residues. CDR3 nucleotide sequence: TGTGCCAGCAGCTTGGTTGTCGCCGGGGAGCTGTTTTTT. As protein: CASSLVVAGELFF.